The 8 T cell receptor beta chains in this list originate from one sample, sequenced in a study of blood T cells in healthy people across ages. Combining a sample-barcoded 5' primer with a J-beta primer mix, a second PCR ran for roughly 7 to 11 cycles. TCRdb reprocessed the 5' RACE reads with MiXCR, giving one entry per CDR3 protein. The data show some 700,000 distinct CDR3 sequences, approximately 43% seen once. The sample consisted of blood. The receptors here all came from a woman aged 55 to 70 in good health.

This clonotype was counted only a few times. V gene TRBV28 combines with J gene TRBJ2-3; 7 bases match TRBD2. The CDR3 runs to 15 residues. The germline gives CDR1 MDHEN, CDR2 SYDVKM. Trimming took 6 bases from V and 4 from J; bases not matched to a gene: 10. Here the CDR3 DNA reads TGTGCCAGCAGCCCAACACTAGCGAGGGCAGATACGCAGTATTTT. Translated: CASSPTLARADTQYF.

V and J are TRBV6-2 or TRBV6-3 and TRBJ1-5; 7 bases are shared with TRBD1. The CDR3 sequence is 14 residues long. Trimming cost V 7 bases and J 7 bases; bases outside gene matches: 10. Per the germline V gene, CDR1 is MNHEY and CDR2 is SVGEGT. The CDR3 nucleotides read TGTGCCAGCATTCAACAGGGGTGGGGGCAGCCCCAGCATTTT. It yields the protein CASIQQGWGQPQHF.

This clonotype was seen more than once but under ten times. This chain joins TRBV6-5 and TRBJ1-6, with D perhaps matching TRBD1 (6 bases). Trimming took 5 bases from V and 10 from J, leaving 15 bases between them. The V gene's germline CDR1 is MNHEY and CDR2 SVGAGI. This CDR3 comprises 14 residues. The CDR3 region has the DNA TGTGCCAGCAGTGGGGGGCAGAGGGGGTCACCCCTCCACTTT. Amino acid sequence: CASSGGQRGSPLHF.

A few counts support this clonotype. The rearrangement links TRBV27 to TRBJ2-1; 11 positions match TRBD2. The end of the DNA fits TRBJ2-7 better, so the J call may be wrong. Per the germline V gene, CDR1 is MNHEY and CDR2 is SMNVEV (reference sequence). The CDR3 is made up of 18 amino acids. CDR3 sequence: CASIQQTSGTLSYNEQYF. CDR3 DNA sequence: TGTGCCAGCATCCAACAGACTAGCGGGACTCTCTCCTACAATGAGCAGTACTTC.

The CDR3 DNA sequence: TGTGCCAGCAGACGAGGGACCGTCTCCTACAATGAGCAGTACTTC. Amino acid sequence: CASRRGTVSYNEQYF. This chain connects TRBV27 to TRBJ2-1; D possibly uses TRBD1 or TRBD2 (5 bases each). The assigned J gene may be wrong: the sequence end matches TRBJ2-7 better. The CDR3 loop spans 15 amino acids. Germline V lookup: CDR1 MNHEY, CDR2 SMNVEV (reference sequence).

This clonotype was seen many times. The chain employs TRBV10-3 and TRBJ1-5, with 9 bases that match TRBD1. Germline V gene sequence: CDR1 ENHRY, CDR2 SYGVKD. Losses at the gene ends were 10 bases for V and 6 bases for J; bases not matched to a gene: 10. The CDR3 spans 14 residues. The CDR3 DNA reads TGTGCCACCTCTCCCGGGACAGGGATTCAGCCCCAGCATTTT. It translates to CATSPGTGIQPQHF.

The CDR3: CASSRSASGNEQYF. DNA for the CDR3: TGTGCCAGCAGTCGATCGGCTAGCGGGAACGAGCAGTACTTC. This rearrangement joins TRBV6-6 to TRBJ2-4; TRBD2 agrees at 9 bases. The end of the DNA fits TRBJ2-7 better, so the J call may be wrong. The length of the CDR3 is 14 residues. Germline V gene data show CDR1 as MNHNY and CDR2 as SVGAGI (reference sequence).

V is TRBV7-3 and J is TRBJ1-1; 9 bases map to TRBD1. The length of the CDR3 is 14 residues. From germline, CDR1 is SGHTA and CDR2 FQGTGA. The trim removed 6 bases at V and 1 base at J, leaving 3 bases unmatched. The chain's CDR3 is CASRAGQGNTEAFF. The CDR3, as DNA: TGTGCCAGCAGGGCGGGACAGGGGAACACTGAAGCTTTCTTT. The whole variable domain, remainder taken from reference TRBV7-3 and TRBJ1-1, is GAGVSQTPSNKVTEKGKYVELRCDPISGHTALYWYRQSLGQGPEFLIYFQGTGAADDSGLPNDRFFAVRPEGSVSTLKIQRTERGDSAVYLCASRAGQGNTEAFFGQGTRLTVV.